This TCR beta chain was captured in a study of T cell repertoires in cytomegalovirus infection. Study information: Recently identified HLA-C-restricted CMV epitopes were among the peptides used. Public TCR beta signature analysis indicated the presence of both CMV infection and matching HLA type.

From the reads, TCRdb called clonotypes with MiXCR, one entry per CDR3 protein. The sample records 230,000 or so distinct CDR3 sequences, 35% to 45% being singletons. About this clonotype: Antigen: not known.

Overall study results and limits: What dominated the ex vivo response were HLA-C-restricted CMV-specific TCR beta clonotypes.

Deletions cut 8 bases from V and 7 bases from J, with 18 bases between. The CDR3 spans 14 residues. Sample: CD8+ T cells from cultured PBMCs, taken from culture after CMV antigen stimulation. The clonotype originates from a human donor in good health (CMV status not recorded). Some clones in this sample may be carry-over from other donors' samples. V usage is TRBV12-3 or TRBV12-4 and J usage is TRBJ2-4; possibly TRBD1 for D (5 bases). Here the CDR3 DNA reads TGTGCCAGCTCCCCTGGGGCAGGGAATAACATTCAGTACTTC. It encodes CASSPGAGNNIQYF.